These 20 T cell receptor beta chains were sequenced from one sample in a study of spatial heterogeneity in lung cancer. TCRdb redid the calling of the 5' RACE reads with MiXCR, one entry per CDR3 protein. The data show just over 70,000 distinct CDR3 sequences, with approximately 9% seen just once and under 2.5% held by the top ten. Noted time point: blood at routine non-recurrence follow-up after resection. The sample here was PBMCs, taken at follow-up. These receptor sequences come from a female donor with early-stage non-small cell lung cancer.

This clonotype was observed at least ten times. The rearrangement joins TRBV29-1 to TRBJ2-2; 8 bases agree with TRBD2. CDR3 length equals 19 residues. Trimming cost V 0 bases and J 7 bases; bases outside gene matches: 19. Germline CDR1 and CDR2: SQVTM and ANQGSEA. In DNA form, the CDR3 reads TGCAGCGTTGAAGATCCCTGGCGGGGGGACCGGACGAGTATCGGGGAGCTGTTTTTT. Translated: CSVEDPWRGDRTSIGELFF.

Many counts were recorded for this clonotype. V is TRBV20-1 and J is TRBJ2-3; 14 nucleotides line up with TRBD2. Trimming took 0 bases from V and 5 from J; bases not matched to a gene: 4. The CDR3 sequence is 16 residues long. Germline V gives CDR1 DFQATT, CDR2 SNEGSKA (reference sequence). CDR3 DNA: TGCAGTGCTAGAGACGGGACTAGCGGGAGAATAGATACGCAGTATTTT. Amino acid sequence: CSARDGTSGRIDTQYF.

The J gene is TRBJ2-1, the V gene TRBV15; TRBD2 matches at 9 bases. The germline V gene encodes CDR1 LNHNV and CDR2 YYDKDF (reference sequence). The V segment lost 0 bases and the J segment 6 bases; nucleotides outside the gene matches: 6. The CDR3 contains 16 residues. The CDR3 sequence: CATSREGGRAVNEQFF. The CDR3 DNA sequence: TGTGCCACCAGCAGAGAAGGCGGGAGGGCCGTCAATGAGCAGTTCTTC.

This clonotype was detected many times. The chain recombines TRBV12-3 or TRBV12-4 with TRBJ2-5, with 7 bases aligning to TRBD1. This CDR3 comprises 15 residues. V was pared by 5 bases and J by 2 bases, with 8 bases of the junction left unmatched. In DNA form, the CDR3 reads TGTGCCAGCAGTGTGACAGGGACAGTACAAGAGACCCAGTACTTC. It translates to CASSVTGTVQETQYF.

Concerning this clonotype itself: A much more abundant neighbour one base away suggests this may be a read error. The rearrangement joins TRBV3-1 to TRBJ2-7; the D gene is possibly TRBD1 (6 bases). V lost 1 base and J 5 bases, leaving 18 bases between the germline ends. The CDR3 is 16 residues long. Per germline, CDR1 LGHDT and CDR2 YNNKEL (reference sequence). The CDR3 DNA sequence: TGTGCCAGCAGCCAAGGGGACGACACAGGGTCCCACGAGCAGTACTTC. As protein: CASSQGDDTGSHEQYF.

The V gene is TRBV7-3, the J gene TRBJ2-2; tentative D call: TRBD1 (7 bases). In germline, CDR1 is SGHTA, CDR2 FQGTGA. This CDR3 has 16 residues. With 4 bases removed from V and 6 bases from J, the gap between germline ends came to 18 bases. The CDR3 spells CASSYEEGAGPGELFF. CDR3 DNA: TGTGCCAGCAGCTACGAGGAGGGGGCCGGCCCCGGGGAGCTGTTTTTT.

This chain uses TRBV7-2 with TRBJ1-2; D is unclear. CDR3 size: 13 residues. From germline, CDR1 is SGHTA and CDR2 FQGNSA. Trimming pared 2 bases from V and 8 bases from J, leaving 12 bases between. In DNA, the CDR3 is TGTGCCAGCAGCTTACCCCCCGTGGGGGGCTACACCTTC. Translating it yields CASSLPPVGGYTF.

This clonotype came up many times. This chain uses TRBV9 with TRBJ2-5, with TRBD2 identical over 8 bases. Germline V gives CDR1 SGDLS, CDR2 YYNGEE. This CDR3 has 15 residues. The junction had 6 bases not matched to a gene; V was cut back by 2 bases and J by 3 bases. The CDR3 loop reads CASSVQSGSEETQYF. The CDR3 coding sequence is TGTGCCAGCAGCGTTCAAAGCGGGAGTGAAGAGACCCAGTACTTC.

By sample share, this clonotype is medium-sized (0.01 to 0.1%). J is TRBJ2-1 and V is TRBV11-2, with TRBD2 matching 7 bases. Trimming removed 4 bases from V and 5 bases from J; junction bases left unmatched: 8. Germline CDR1 and CDR2: SGHAT and FQNNGV. The CDR3 contains 15 residues. CDR3 nucleotide sequence: TGTGCCAGCAGCTCGCGGGGGTGGATCGACAATGAGCAGTTCTTC. Its translation is CASSSRGWIDNEQFF.

The V call is TRBV14, the J call TRBJ2-7, with TRBD1 identical over 8 bases. The CDR3 totals 16 residues. The germline gives CDR1 SGHDN, CDR2 FVKESK. The J segment lost 3 bases and the V segment lost 0 bases, leaving 7 bases of the junction unmatched. The CDR3 region is CASSQDRTGTGYEQYF. CDR3 bases: TGTGCCAGCAGCCAAGATCGGACAGGGACTGGCTACGAGCAGTACTTC.

At least ten counts were recorded for this clonotype. The V gene is TRBV20-1, the J gene TRBJ2-3; 10 bases align to TRBD2. V gave up 6 bases and J gave up 2 bases; unmatched junction bases: 5. This CDR3 has 14 amino acids. Per the germline V gene, CDR1 is DFQATT and CDR2 is SNEGSKA (reference sequence). The CDR3 region is CSAPLAGDTDTQYF. The CDR3 region has the DNA TGCAGTGCGCCTCTAGCGGGAGACACAGATACGCAGTATTTT.

This clonotype was observed many times. J is TRBJ2-7 and V is TRBV6-1; 8 nucleotides match TRBD1. The CDR3 consists of 15 residues. In germline, CDR1 is MNHNS, CDR2 SASEGT. Germline trimming cut 5 bases from V and 3 bases from J; bases unmatched to any gene: 9. The CDR3 DNA reads as TGTGCCAGCAGTCATTCGGGGACAGGAGACTACGAGCAGTACTTC. Translated, it gives CASSHSGTGDYEQYF.

This sequence joins TRBV7-3 and TRBJ1-1; 11 nucleotides align to TRBD1. Looked up from germline, CDR1 is SGHTA and CDR2 is FQGTGA. V gave up 5 bases and J gave up 5 bases; unmatched junction bases: 7. This CDR3 region has 15 residues. The DNA for the CDR3 is TGTGCCAGCAGCGAAGGGACAGGGGGACGGACTGAAGCTTTCTTT. This codes for CASSEGTGGRTEAFF.

Ten or more counts support this clonotype. This chain uses TRBV20-1 with TRBJ2-5; D remains unclear. Germline values: CDR1 DFQATT, CDR2 SNEGSKA (reference sequence). The V end was cut by 1 base, the J end by 5 bases, with 14 bases between. The CDR3 contains 14 residues. CDR3 coding DNA: TGCAGTGCTAGAGGTGCCGGATTTTTGGAGACCCAGTACTTC. Translated: CSARGAGFLETQYF.

This clonotype was picked up many times. The V gene is TRBV6-6, the J gene TRBJ2-3; TRBD2 aligns across 8 bases. The CDR3 runs to 15 residues. J was trimmed by 0 bases and V by 6 bases; bases with no gene match: 5. The germline V gene encodes CDR1 MNHNY and CDR2 SVGAGI (reference sequence). The CDR3 DNA is TGTGCCAGCAGACGGGAGGGTGAGAGCACAGATACGCAGTATTTT. Its translation is CASRREGESTDTQYF.

This clonotype was seen at least ten times. This sequence joins TRBV10-3 and TRBJ2-7; 8 bases are shared with TRBD2. This CDR3 comprises 14 residues. Germline V lookup: CDR1 ENHRY, CDR2 SYGVKD. J was trimmed by 1 base and V by 7 bases; bases with no gene match: 6. DNA of the CDR3: TGTGCCATCAAGGAACTAGCGGCTTCCTACGAGCAGTACTTC. Amino acids: CAIKELAASYEQYF.

This clonotype has a count of ten or more. The gene calls are TRBV29-1 and TRBJ1-1; TRBD1 aligns across 7 bases. J gave up 2 bases and V 5 bases, and 2 bases lay outside the gene matches. The germline V gene encodes CDR1 SQVTM and CDR2 ANQGSEA. This CDR3 has 12 amino acids. The CDR3 loop reads CSVTGVNTEAFF. CDR3 DNA sequence: TGCAGCGTTACAGGGGTCAACACTGAAGCTTTCTTT.

This clonotype appeared many times. The chain employs TRBV7-3 and TRBJ2-7; D might be TRBD2 (6 bases). CDR1 and CDR2 (germline): SGHTA, FQGTGA. V lost 4 bases, J lost 3 bases, and 16 bases lay in between. The length of the CDR3 is 15 residues. The chain's CDR3 is CASSSSGRELYEQYF. In DNA form, the CDR3 reads TGTGCCAGCAGCTCCTCCGGGCGGGAACTCTACGAGCAGTACTTC.

This clonotype was detected only a few times. V gene TRBV6-5 combines with J gene TRBJ2-1; 7 positions agree with TRBD2. Trimming cost V 5 bases and J 5 bases; bases outside gene matches: 15. CDR3 length: 17 residues. Germline V gene data show CDR1 as MNHEY and CDR2 as SVGAGI. In DNA form, the CDR3 reads TGTGCCAGCAGTCGATATAGAATCGGGAGGATTGACAATGAGCAGTTCTTC. It yields the protein CASSRYRIGRIDNEQFF.

V is TRBV6-6 and J is TRBJ2-2, with 8 bases aligning to TRBD2. CDR3 size: 14 residues. J lost 4 bases, V lost 6 bases, and 4 bases had no gene match. Germline V gives CDR1 MNHNY, CDR2 SVGAGI (reference sequence). The CDR3 spells CASRLAGGTGELFF. As DNA, the CDR3 is TGTGCCAGCAGGCTAGCGGGTGGCACCGGGGAGCTGTTTTTT.